The 3 T cell receptor beta chains given below trace back to one sample, sequenced in a study of blood T cell repertoires in COVID-19. Profiled with immunoSEQ multiplex PCR; TCRdb holds only in-frame clones, not every one. Of over 120,000 clones listed, roughly 90% are singletons. Sequencing was carried out using peripheral blood. These receptors originate from a human donor in a cohort sampled during active COVID-19.

This clone was recorded at least ten times. The V gene is TRBV6-6, the J gene TRBJ1-1; D might be TRBD1 (6 bases). The V gene lost 2 bases and the J gene lost 8 bases, with 18 bases spanning the gap. The CDR3 spans 15 residues. The V gene's germline CDR1 is MNHNY and CDR2 SVGAGI (reference sequence). Here the CDR3 DNA reads TGTGCCAGCAGTTACCCCTCGGGGGGGCCAGGGGAAGCTTTCTTT. Translated, it gives CASSYPSGGPGEAFF.

This clone has a single count. The CDR3 DNA is TGTGCCAGCAGTCTCATCCTAGGACAGGGCCCTCACGAGCAGTACTTC. Translating it yields CASSLILGQGPHEQYF. J is TRBJ2-7 and V is TRBV27; 8 bases map to TRBD1. The CDR3 is made up of 16 amino acids. Germline V gene data show CDR1 as MNHEY and CDR2 as SMNVEV (reference sequence). With 5 bases clipped from V and 5 bases from J, the junction kept 14 bases outside the gene matches.

V usage is TRBV7-8 and J usage is TRBJ2-5; weak D call: TRBD1 (6 bases). From germline, CDR1 is SGHVS and CDR2 FQNEAQ. CDR3 length: 14 residues. Trimming shortened V by 5 bases and J by 3 bases, and 13 bases separated the two germline ends. The CDR3: CASSHSTGKETQYF. CDR3 DNA sequence: TGTGCCAGCAGCCACTCCACAGGGAAAGAGACCCAGTACTTC.